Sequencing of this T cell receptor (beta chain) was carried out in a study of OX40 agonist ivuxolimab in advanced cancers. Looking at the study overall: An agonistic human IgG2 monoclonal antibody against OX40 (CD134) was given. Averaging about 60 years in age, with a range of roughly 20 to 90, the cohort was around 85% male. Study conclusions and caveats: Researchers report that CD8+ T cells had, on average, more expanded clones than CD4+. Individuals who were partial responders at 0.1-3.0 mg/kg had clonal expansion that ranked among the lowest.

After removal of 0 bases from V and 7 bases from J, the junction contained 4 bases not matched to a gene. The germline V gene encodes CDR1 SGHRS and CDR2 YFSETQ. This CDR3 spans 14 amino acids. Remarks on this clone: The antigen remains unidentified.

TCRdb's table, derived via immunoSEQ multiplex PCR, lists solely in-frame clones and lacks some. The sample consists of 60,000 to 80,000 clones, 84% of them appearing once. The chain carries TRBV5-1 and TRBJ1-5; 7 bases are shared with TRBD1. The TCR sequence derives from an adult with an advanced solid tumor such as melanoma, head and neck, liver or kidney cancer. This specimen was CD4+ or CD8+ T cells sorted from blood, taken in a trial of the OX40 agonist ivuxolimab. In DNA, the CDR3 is TGCGCCAGCAGCTTGGAGGGGGCTGGGCAGCCCCAGCATTTT. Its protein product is CASSLEGAGQPQHF.